Listed here are 5 T cell receptor beta chains from one sample, sequenced in a study of cytomegalovirus exposure and HLA in healthy donors. PCR used 60 Vbeta primers and 13 Jbeta primers. Generated by immunoSEQ multiplex PCR, the TCRdb table keeps only in-frame clones and is missing some. The table shows some 110,000 clones, with about 80% occurring only once. The sequenced sample was PBMCs. The source is a man in his forties or fifties in good health and CMV-seropositive.

The V gene is TRBV9, the J gene TRBJ2-7; 7 bases agree with TRBD1. CDR1 and CDR2 from the germline V gene are SGDLS and YYNGEE. The length of the CDR3 is 14 residues. Unmatched junction bases numbered 3, after V lost 3 bases and J lost 0 bases. The CDR3 protein is CASSATGTSYEQYF. In DNA form, the CDR3 reads TGTGCCAGCAGCGCGACAGGGACCTCCTACGAGCAGTACTTC.

This sequence joins TRBV4-3 and TRBJ2-3; maybe TRBD2 (5 bases). Germline V gene sequence: CDR1 LGHNA, CDR2 YSLEER. V was cut by 1 base and J by 1 base, with 9 bases left in between. This CDR3 spans 15 amino acids. The CDR3 bases are TGCGCCAGCAGCCAAGGGTCGCGGGGCACAGATACGCAGTATTTT. Translated: CASSQGSRGTDTQYF.

V usage is TRBV6-5 and J usage is TRBJ2-6, with D unclear. With 10 bases removed from V and 0 bases from J, the gap between germline ends came to 7 bases. The CDR3 is 13 residues long. Per germline, CDR1 MNHEY and CDR2 SVGAGI. CDR3 sequence (DNA): TGTGCCATCCCCCTCTCTGGGGCCAACGTCCTGACTTTC. Its translation: CAIPLSGANVLTF.

The chain has TRBV6-6 and TRBJ2-7; 9 nucleotides match TRBD2. Looked up from germline, CDR1 is MNHNY and CDR2 is SVGAGI (reference sequence). The CDR3 length is 15 residues. Germline trimming cut 0 bases from V and 2 bases from J; bases unmatched to any gene: 2. The DNA for the CDR3 is TGTGCCAGCAGTTACTCAAGCGGGGGGACCTACGAGCAGTACTTC. Translated: CASSYSSGGTYEQYF.

The rearrangement links TRBV30 to TRBJ2-3; a weak D match, TRBD2 (5 bases). The V end was cut by 4 bases, the J end by 6 bases, with 11 bases between. The length of the CDR3 is 12 residues. Looked up from germline, CDR1 is GTSNPN and CDR2 is SVGIG (reference sequence). This CDR3 is CAWTGYQDTQYF. DNA of the CDR3: TGTGCCTGGACGGGGTACCAGGATACGCAGTATTTT.